A single sample is the source of the 18 T cell receptor beta chains below, sequenced in a study of lymphopenia after photon versus proton radiotherapy (dated by TCRdb to between 2017 and 2020). To prepare the library, the immunoSEQ multiplex PCR assay was applied. The table was pulled from immuneACCESS by TCRdb, which kept in-frame rearrangements only. Such tables lose some clones; where checked, under half of the loss comes from unresolved V genes, and the rest has no known cause. This sample lists approximately 30,000 clones; roughly four fifths were detected once. The ten largest clones take up 3% to 4.5% of the sample. The source material was peripheral blood, sampled from a patient treated with photon-based radiotherapy. Source of these receptors: a woman aged 45 to 65 with pancreatic cancer.

The chain uses TRBV4-1 and TRBJ2-1, with D perhaps matching TRBD2 (5 bases). Germline CDR1 MGHRA, CDR2 YSYEKL. This CDR3 comprises 16 residues. Trimming stripped 4 bases from V and 0 bases from J, with 13 bases between. The CDR3 reads CASSLSEETSYNEQFF. In DNA form, the CDR3 reads TGCGCCAGCAGCCTATCGGAGGAAACCTCCTACAATGAGCAGTTCTTC.

V usage is TRBV28 and J usage is TRBJ2-5, with D possibly being TRBD1 (6 bases). Germline CDR1 reads MDHEN; CDR2 reads SYDVKM. The CDR3 sequence is 14 residues long. The V end lost 4 bases, the J end lost 4 bases, and 13 bases lay between the germline ends. CDR3 region: CASSSSGQLETQYF. The CDR3 coding sequence is TGTGCCAGCAGTTCCTCTGGACAGTTAGAGACCCAGTACTTC.

This sequence joins TRBV28 and TRBJ2-5, with D possibly TRBD2 on 6 matching bases. The CDR3 contains 15 residues. Trimming took off 5 bases at V and 4 bases at J, with 17 bases between the two ends. In germline, CDR1 is MDHEN, CDR2 SYDVKM. The CDR3 coding sequence is TGTGCCAGCAGTATCACCCGGACTACGGTAGAGACCCAGTACTTC. It encodes CASSITRTTVETQYF. The full variable domain, rest sourced from reference TRBV28 and TRBJ2-5, is DVKVTQSSRYLVKRTGEKVFLECVQDMDHENMFWYRQDPGLGLRLIYFSYDVKMKEKGDIPEGYSVSREKKERFSLILESASTNQTSMYLCASSITRTTVETQYFGPGTRLLVL.

This clone was observed a single time. The V gene is TRBV29-1, the J gene TRBJ2-5; 11 bases agree with TRBD2. The CDR3 contains 13 residues. Germline-derived CDR1 and CDR2 are SQVTM and ANQGSEA. V lost 7 bases and J lost 5; bases outside the gene matches: 6. Here the CDR3 DNA reads TGCAGCGGCCAACTAGCGGGAGTTGAGACCCAGTACTTC. Residues: CSGQLAGVETQYF.

The V and J genes are TRBV29-1 and TRBJ2-1, with D maybe TRBD1 (6 bases). Trimming took 8 bases from V and 3 from J, leaving 23 bases between them. CDR1 and CDR2 (germline): SQVTM, ANQGSEA. The CDR3 length is 16 residues. Written as DNA, the CDR3 is TGCAGCATTCAAGGGGGTGCGTTGGGGTACTACAATGAGCAGTTCTTC. Protein: CSIQGGALGYYNEQFF.

The chain couples TRBV7-2 to TRBJ2-2; 13 nucleotides line up with TRBD2. Germline trimming cut 4 bases from V and 6 bases from J; bases unmatched to any gene: 5. Germline-derived CDR1 and CDR2 are SGHTA and FQGNSA. The CDR3 covers 16 residues. The CDR3 protein is CASSSRTSGRPGELFF. In nucleotides, the CDR3 is TGTGCCAGCAGCTCGCGGACTAGCGGGAGACCCGGGGAGCTGTTTTTT. The entire variable domain, with the rest obtained from reference TRBV7-2 and TRBJ2-2, is as follows: GAGVSQSPSNKVTEKGKDVELRCDPISGHTALYWYRQSLGQGLEFLIYFQGNSAPDKSGLPSDRFSAERTGGSVSTLTIQRTQQEDSAVYLCASSSRTSGRPGELFFGEGSRLTVL.

The chain recombines TRBV30 with TRBJ1-4, with 8 bases aligning to TRBD1. The length of the CDR3 is 15 residues. Germline V gene data show CDR1 as GTSNPN and CDR2 as SVGIG (reference sequence). The V segment lost 8 bases and the J segment 4 bases; nucleotides outside the gene matches: 12. This CDR3 reads CALGQGANGNEKLFF. For the CDR3, the DNA is TGTGCCCTAGGGCAGGGGGCGAATGGTAATGAAAAACTGTTTTTT.

The chain joins TRBV19 to TRBJ2-1; 7 positions match TRBD2. The CDR3 contains 14 residues. Looked up from germline, CDR1 is LNHDA and CDR2 is SQIVND (reference sequence). Trimming removed 5 bases from V and 7 bases from J; junction bases left unmatched: 8. The chain's CDR3 is CASSHGGRANEQFF. CDR3 in DNA: TGTGCCAGTAGTCACGGCGGGAGAGCGAATGAGCAGTTCTTC.

V gene TRBV2 combines with J gene TRBJ2-1; a possible D gene is TRBD1 (6 bases). This CDR3 has 18 amino acids. With 5 bases removed from V and 0 bases from J, the gap between germline ends came to 20 bases. Germline CDR1 SNHLY, CDR2 FYNNEI. The CDR3 here is CASSTIPNQGSSYNEQFF. Written as DNA, the CDR3 is TGTGCCAGCAGTACCATACCAAACCAGGGGAGCTCCTACAATGAGCAGTTCTTC.

The chain uses TRBV30 and TRBJ2-5, with a weak D call TRBD1 (5 bases). Per germline, CDR1 GTSNPN and CDR2 SVGIG (reference sequence). This CDR3 is built from 14 residues. The V and J ends lost 0 bases and 5 bases respectively, with 13 bases between them. The CDR3 loop reads CAWSVGSKGETQYF. CDR3 coding DNA: TGTGCCTGGAGTGTAGGGTCGAAGGGGGAGACCCAGTACTTC.

In its sample, this clone was seen once. V is TRBV7-8 and J is TRBJ1-3; D is undetermined. This CDR3 is 15 amino acids long. Germline V gene lookup returns CDR1 SGHVS and CDR2 FQNEAQ. Trimming left V 6 bases short and J 0 bases short, with 12 bases between. Here the CDR3 DNA reads TGTGCCAGCAGTGCCCCGGCAATCTCTGGAAACACCATATATTTT. Encoded protein: CASSAPAISGNTIYF.

The CDR3 loop reads CASSLGAGIEKLFF. The CDR3 coding sequence is TGTGCCAGCAGCTTAGGAGCCGGAATTGAAAAACTGTTTTTT. The chain recombines TRBV7-2 with TRBJ1-4; D is ambiguous. This CDR3 has 14 residues. V was cut by 1 base and J by 7 bases, with 10 bases left in between. Germline assignment: CDR1 SGHTA and CDR2 FQGNSA.

In this sample, this clone turned up a few times. The chain has TRBV9 and TRBJ2-1; 7 positions agree with TRBD2. V shed 0 bases and J 5 bases; nucleotides not matched to a gene: 8. The CDR3 covers 16 residues. Germline CDR1 reads SGDLS; CDR2 reads YYNGEE. In DNA, the CDR3 is TGTGCCAGCAGCGTAGAGGGAGGGATTCCGGACAATGAGCAGTTCTTC. Amino acids: CASSVEGGIPDNEQFF.

This chain links TRBV7-2 with TRBJ2-7, with TRBD2 matching over 11 bases. Germline V gene sequence: CDR1 SGHTA, CDR2 FQGNSA. V lost 5 bases, J lost 4 bases, and 7 bases stayed unmatched. The CDR3 loop spans 15 amino acids. The CDR3 spells CASSHTSGSRYEQYF. The CDR3 DNA reads TGTGCCAGCAGCCATACTAGCGGGAGTAGGTACGAGCAGTACTTC.

The rearrangement links TRBV29-1 to TRBJ2-1, with 9 bases lining up with TRBD2. Looked up from germline, CDR1 is SQVTM and CDR2 is ANQGSEA. This CDR3 comprises 14 residues. With 5 bases clipped from V and 8 bases from J, the junction kept 10 bases outside the gene matches. The CDR3 nucleotides are TGCAGCGTTACCCGGTGGGTAGCGGGAGATGAGCAGTTCTTC. Protein sequence: CSVTRWVAGDEQFF.

CDR3 loop: CASSLQVGGSYNEQFF. The CDR3 DNA sequence: TGTGCCAGCAGCTTACAGGTGGGGGGCTCCTACAATGAGCAGTTCTTC. The rearrangement uses TRBV11-2 and TRBJ2-1, with D perhaps matching TRBD2 (6 bases). CDR1 and CDR2 (germline): SGHAT, FQNNGV. Trimming pared 2 bases from V and 0 bases from J, leaving 11 bases between. The CDR3 covers 16 residues.

This clone was counted a few times. V usage is TRBV9 and J usage is TRBJ2-3; TRBD2 aligns across 9 bases. Germline loops: CDR1 SGDLS, CDR2 YYNGEE. V was clipped by 0 bases and J by 3 bases; unmatched bases: 2. The CDR3 extends over 15 amino acids. CDR3 DNA: TGTGCCAGCAGCGTAGGAGCGGGAGGTACAGATACGCAGTATTTT. Amino acids: CASSVGAGGTDTQYF.

This rearrangement joins TRBV2 to TRBJ1-1; no firm D call. Between the trimmed V and J ends, which lost 6 bases and 6 bases, there was a span of 14 bases. CDR3 length: 13 residues. Per the germline V gene, CDR1 is SNHLY and CDR2 is FYNNEI. The CDR3 loop is CASRAGPLAEAFF. The CDR3 DNA is TGTGCCAGCAGGGCCGGGCCCCTGGCTGAAGCTTTCTTT.